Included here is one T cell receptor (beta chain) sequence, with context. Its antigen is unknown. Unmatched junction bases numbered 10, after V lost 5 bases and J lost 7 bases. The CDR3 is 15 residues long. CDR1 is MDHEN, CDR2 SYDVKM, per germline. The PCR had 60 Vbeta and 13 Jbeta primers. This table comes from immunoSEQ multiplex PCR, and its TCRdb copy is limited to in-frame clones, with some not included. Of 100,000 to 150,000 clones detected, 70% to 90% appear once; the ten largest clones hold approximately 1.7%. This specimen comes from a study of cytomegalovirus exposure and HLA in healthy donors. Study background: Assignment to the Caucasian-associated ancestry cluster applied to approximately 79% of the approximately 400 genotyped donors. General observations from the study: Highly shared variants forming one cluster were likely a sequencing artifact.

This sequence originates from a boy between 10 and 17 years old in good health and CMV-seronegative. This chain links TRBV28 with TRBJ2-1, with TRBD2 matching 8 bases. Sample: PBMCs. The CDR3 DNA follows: TGTGCCAGCAGTCCCGGACTAGCCGCGCCGAATGAGCAGTTCTTC. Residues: CASSPGLAAPNEQFF.